These 32 T cell receptor beta chains originate from one sample sequenced in a study of PD-1 blockade in classical Hodgkin lymphoma. Method: immunoSEQ multiplex PCR; TCRdb's copy keeps in-frame clones and lacks some. The sample records almost 30,000 clones, approximately 80% being singletons. Regarding time point: cycle 4 day 1 (C4D1), after five to seven weeks of nivolumab. Relapse was seen in all patients after autologous stem cell transplantation, and brentuximab vedotin exposure was variable. Researchers used magnetic negative selection to pull out pure CD4+ T cells from thawed PBMCs. This specimen consisted of CD4+ T cells from blood, obtained before the fourth cycle of nivolumab. The receptors shown here come from a human donor with classical Hodgkin lymphoma.

The CDR3 protein is CASRLAGGRDNEQFF. DNA for the CDR3: TGTGCCAGCAGATTAGCGGGGGGGCGTGACAATGAGCAGTTCTTC. J is TRBJ2-1 and V is TRBV6-6, with 11 positions matching TRBD2. After removal of 6 bases from V and 5 bases from J, the junction contained 6 bases not matched to a gene. The germline V gene has CDR1 MNHNY and CDR2 SVGAGI (reference sequence). The CDR3 runs 15 residues.

The rearrangement joins TRBV5-1 to TRBJ2-1, with a possible D match to TRBD1 (5 bases). Per germline, CDR1 SGHRS and CDR2 YFSETQ. The CDR3 is 13 residues long. V shed 4 bases and J shed 7 bases, with 12 bases lying between them. CDR3 DNA: TGCGCCAGCAGCAGGGGTACTGAGAATGAGCAGTTCTTC. It codes for CASSRGTENEQFF.

This chain joins TRBV28 and TRBJ2-7; D might be TRBD1 (6 bases). Between the trimmed V and J ends, which lost 6 bases and 0 bases, there was a span of 6 bases. The germline gives CDR1 MDHEN, CDR2 SYDVKM. This CDR3 spans 12 amino acids. This chain's CDR3 is CASRGGSYEQYF. The CDR3 bases are TGTGCCAGCAGAGGGGGCTCCTACGAGCAGTACTTC.

This sequence joins TRBV5-1 and TRBJ1-2, with D perhaps TRBD1 (6 bases). CDR3 length equals 14 residues. Germline V gene data show CDR1 as SGHRS and CDR2 as YFSETQ. V lost 0 bases, J lost 8 bases, and 14 bases lay in between. The CDR3 sequence is CASSLAPGAVGYTF. CDR3 in DNA: TGCGCCAGCAGCTTGGCTCCGGGGGCAGTCGGCTACACCTTC.

The chain carries TRBV19 and TRBJ1-4; D perhaps matches TRBD1 (5 bases). The germline gives CDR1 LNHDA, CDR2 SQIVND (reference sequence). This CDR3 region has 15 residues. The V and J ends lost 5 bases and 1 base respectively, with 11 bases between them. The CDR3 bases are TGTGCCAGTAGTGGAGACGACAGAACTAATGAAAAACTGTTTTTT. This translates into CASSGDDRTNEKLFF.

J is TRBJ1-2 and V is TRBV30, with TRBD1 as a possible D gene (6 bases). CDR1 and CDR2 (germline): GTSNPN, SVGIG (reference sequence). V lost 2 bases to trimming and J lost 6 bases, with 13 bases between them. CDR3 size: 13 residues. The CDR3 bases are TGTGCCTGGAGTTACCAGGGGAGGGATGGCTACACCTTC. This encodes CAWSYQGRDGYTF.

V usage is TRBV5-4 and J usage is TRBJ2-1; 8 nucleotides agree with TRBD2. The CDR3 runs to 14 residues. Germline trimming cut 0 bases from V and 6 bases from J; bases unmatched to any gene: 2. Germline V gene lookup returns CDR1 SGHNT and CDR2 YYREEE (reference sequence). The CDR3: CASSLERGGNEQFF. CDR3 bases: TGTGCCAGCAGCTTGGAACGGGGGGGCAATGAGCAGTTCTTC.

J is TRBJ1-4 and V is TRBV7-9; D is undetermined. V dropped 1 base and J dropped 8 bases, with 11 bases sitting between them. Germline CDR1 and CDR2: SEHNR and FQNEAQ (reference sequence). The CDR3 totals 14 residues. CDR3 nucleotides: TGTGCCAGCAGCTTAGGAGCAGCCGGGGAAAAACTGTTTTTT. It is translated as CASSLGAAGEKLFF.

The rearrangement links TRBV5-1 to TRBJ1-1; no reliable D call. CDR3 length: 15 residues. V lost 0 bases, J lost 5 bases, and 14 bases lay in between. Germline loops: CDR1 SGHRS, CDR2 YFSETQ. The CDR3 sequence is CASSLDSPTGTEAFF. The CDR3 DNA is TGCGCCAGCAGCTTGGACAGTCCAACGGGGACTGAAGCTTTCTTT.

The chain joins TRBV7-2 to TRBJ2-3; D remains ambiguous. In germline, CDR1 is SGHTA, CDR2 FQGNSA. V dropped 2 bases and J dropped 2 bases, with 11 bases sitting between them. This CDR3 spans 15 amino acids. CDR3 sequence (DNA): TGTGCCAGCAGCTTAAGTAGACTTATCACAGATACGCAGTATTTT. Translated: CASSLSRLITDTQYF.

The V gene is TRBV7-2, the J gene TRBJ1-2; D gene uncertain. Trimming left V 5 bases short and J 1 base short, with 14 bases between. CDR1 and CDR2 from the germline V gene are SGHTA and FQGNSA. The CDR3 totals 15 residues. CDR3 sequence: CASSPHLADNYGYTF. The CDR3 region has the DNA TGTGCCAGCAGCCCCCACCTGGCAGATAACTATGGCTACACCTTC.

V is TRBV18 and J is TRBJ1-1; D ambiguous. Germline V gene lookup returns CDR1 KGHSH and CDR2 LQKENI. Trimming removed 5 bases from V and 5 bases from J, with 21 bases in between. The CDR3 totals 16 residues. The CDR3 sequence is CASSSKARSLVTEAFF. CDR3 nucleotides: TGTGCCAGCTCATCAAAAGCCAGGTCGCTGGTGACTGAAGCTTTCTTT.

The chain uses TRBV7-8 and TRBJ2-3; a possible D gene is TRBD2 (7 bases). The V end was cut by 1 base, the J end by 2 bases, with 10 bases between. This CDR3 spans 15 amino acids. Germline values: CDR1 SGHVS, CDR2 FQNEAQ. CDR3 protein: CASSLVAGATDTQYF. For the CDR3, the DNA is TGTGCCAGCAGCTTAGTTGCGGGGGCCACAGATACGCAGTATTTT.

The chain couples TRBV5-5 to TRBJ1-1; the D is unclear. Deletions cut 1 base from V and 0 bases from J, with 7 bases between. The CDR3 runs to 14 residues. Germline V CDR1 and CDR2: SGHKS, YYEKEE (reference sequence). In DNA form, the CDR3 reads TGTGCCAGCAGCTTGCGGCTACTGAACACTGAAGCTTTCTTT. Protein: CASSLRLLNTEAFF. Full variable domain (remainder filled in from reference TRBV5-5 and TRBJ1-1): DAGVTQSPTHLIKTRGQQVTLRCSPISGHKSVSWYQQVLGQGPQFIFQYYEKEERGRGNFPDRFSARQFPNYSSELNVNALLLGDSALYLCASSLRLLNTEAFFGQGTRLTVV.

The rearrangement links TRBV10-2 to TRBJ1-6; no clear D gene. The CDR3 length is 15 residues. The germline CDR1 and CDR2 sequences are WSHSY and SAAADI. Trimming removed 3 bases at V and 9 bases at J, with 15 bases between. CDR3 region: CASSDPGPGFSPLHF. As DNA, the CDR3 is TGCGCCAGCAGTGACCCCGGCCCGGGGTTTTCACCCCTCCACTTT.

The chain is built from TRBV7-9 and TRBJ1-1, with no clear D. Trimming removed 2 bases at V and 2 bases at J, with 6 bases between. Germline V gives CDR1 SEHNR, CDR2 FQNEAQ (reference sequence). CDR3 length equals 13 residues. As DNA, the CDR3 is TGTGCCAGCAGCTTAAGTAGTAACACTGAAGCTTTCTTT. This gives the protein CASSLSSNTEAFF.

This sequence joins TRBV7-9 and TRBJ2-5; weak D call: TRBD1 (6 bases). CDR1 SEHNR and CDR2 FQNEAQ come from the germline V gene (reference sequence). Trimming stripped 2 bases from V and 5 bases from J, with 12 bases between. This CDR3 comprises 14 residues. The CDR3 DNA follows: TGTGCCAGCAGCTTATGGGGGCGAGGGGAGACCCAGTACTTC. It codes for CASSLWGRGETQYF.

This clone was picked up a small number of times. The genes are TRBV7-4 and TRBJ1-5; 7 bases are shared with TRBD1. CDR1 SGHVT and CDR2 SQSDAQ come from the germline V gene. This CDR3 has 14 amino acids. The V gene end was trimmed by 1 base and the J gene end by 7 bases; junction bases not matched to a gene: 4. The CDR3 DNA reads as TGTGCCAGCAGCTTAGGAGGGGGCACACAGCCCCAGCATTTT. It translates to CASSLGGGTQPQHF.

The chain combines TRBV6-6 with TRBJ2-5; 8 bases match TRBD1. V shed 5 bases and J 1 base; nucleotides not matched to a gene: 3. This CDR3 has 14 residues. CDR1 is MNHNY, CDR2 SVGAGI, per germline (reference sequence). The CDR3 bases are TGTGCCAGCAGTAAGACAGGGGTCCAAGAGACCCAGTACTTC. Translated: CASSKTGVQETQYF.

This chain links TRBV7-9 with TRBJ1-1; TRBD1 is a possible D gene (5 bases). Per the germline V gene, CDR1 is SEHNR and CDR2 is FQNEAQ (reference sequence). This CDR3 is 16 amino acids long. V was clipped by 1 base and J by 1 base, with 13 bases between them. CDR3 protein: CASSLVRGGTNTEAFF. As DNA, the CDR3 is TGTGCCAGCAGCTTAGTTCGGGGGGGAACGAACACTGAAGCTTTCTTT.

V usage is TRBV6-6 and J usage is TRBJ2-3; D not resolved. This CDR3 has 16 residues. Germline CDR1 reads MNHNY; CDR2 reads SVGAGI (reference sequence). Trimming took 0 bases from V and 0 from J, leaving 10 bases between them. The CDR3 sequence: CASSYSGQSSTDTQYF. DNA of the CDR3: TGTGCCAGCAGTTACTCTGGGCAGTCTAGCACAGATACGCAGTATTTT.

The rearrangement uses TRBV10-1 and TRBJ2-1; D may be TRBD1 or TRBD2 (5 bases each). V was shortened by 6 bases and J by 2 bases, with 17 bases between the two germline ends. Germline CDR1 and CDR2: WNHNN and SYGVQD (reference sequence). The CDR3 contains 16 residues. Here the CDR3 DNA reads TGCGCCAGCAGCAAGAGGGGCCAGGGCCCCTACAATGAGCAGTTCTTC. Encoded protein: CASSKRGQGPYNEQFF.

V is TRBV18 and J is TRBJ2-4; possibly TRBD1 for D (5 bases). The germline V and J ends were trimmed by 4 bases and 1 base, with 11 bases remaining between them. The CDR3 has 15 residues. Per germline, CDR1 KGHSH and CDR2 LQKENI. The CDR3 region has the DNA TGTGCCAGCTCACAGGGGCTTGAGGCCAAAAACATTCAGTACTTC. It translates to CASSQGLEAKNIQYF.

The V and J genes are TRBV28 and TRBJ2-2, with 9 bases identical to TRBD1. V gave up 5 bases and J gave up 5 bases; unmatched junction bases: 6. The CDR3 runs to 15 residues. The V gene's germline CDR1 is MDHEN and CDR2 SYDVKM. The CDR3 region is CASSEQGARTGELFF. For the CDR3, the DNA is TGTGCCAGCAGTGAACAGGGGGCGCGTACCGGGGAGCTGTTTTTT. Variable domain in full (rest from reference TRBV28 and TRBJ2-2): DVKVTQSSRYLVKRTGEKVFLECVQDMDHENMFWYRQDPGLGLRLIYFSYDVKMKEKGDIPEGYSVSREKKERFSLILESASTNQTSMYLCASSEQGARTGELFFGEGSRLTVL.

The J gene is TRBJ1-1, the V gene TRBV28; D not resolved. The germline CDR1 and CDR2 sequences are MDHEN and SYDVKM. The CDR3 spans 12 residues. V lost 2 bases and J 7 bases, leaving 8 bases between the germline ends. Here the CDR3 reads CASSLRTIEAFF. The CDR3 nucleotides are TGTGCCAGCAGTTTAAGGACGATTGAAGCTTTCTTT.

The genes are TRBV19 and TRBJ2-7; D gene ambiguous. Germline CDR1 reads LNHDA; CDR2 reads SQIVND (reference sequence). V shed 4 bases and J shed 2 bases, with 15 bases lying between them. CDR3 length: 15 amino acids. The CDR3 DNA reads as TGTGCCAGTAGTACGCACAGTTCTCTTCCCTACGAGCAGTACTTC. Amino acids: CASSTHSSLPYEQYF. The full variable domain, rest sourced from reference TRBV19 and TRBJ2-7, is DGGITQSPKYLFRKEGQNVTLSCEQNLNHDAMYWYRQDPGQGLRLIYYSQIVNDFQKGDIAEGYSVSREKKESFPLTVTSAQKNPTAFYLCASSTHSSLPYEQYFGPGTRLTVT.

The chain joins TRBV5-1 to TRBJ2-7; 7 bases line up with TRBD2. Germline lookup yields CDR1 SGHRS and CDR2 YFSETQ. This CDR3 has 15 amino acids. Trimming at V came to 0 bases and at J to 6 bases, leaving 9 bases not matched to a gene. The CDR3 nucleotides are TGCGCCAGCAGCTTGGGGGAGGGAGTCCCTCGCGAGCAGTACTTC. Translation: CASSLGEGVPREQYF.

This chain joins TRBV2 and TRBJ2-3; TRBD2 matches at 14 bases. Germline CDR1 is SNHLY and CDR2 is FYNNEI. Trimming at V came to 6 bases and at J to 2 bases, leaving 13 bases not matched to a gene. The length of the CDR3 is 19 residues. DNA of the CDR3: TGTGCCAGCAGCTTGGGGAGGGGACTAGCGGGGGCCATCACAGATACGCAGTATTTT. Translation: CASSLGRGLAGAITDTQYF.

The J gene is TRBJ1-3, the V gene TRBV5-1, with D maybe TRBD1 (6 bases). Germline V gene sequence: CDR1 SGHRS, CDR2 YFSETQ. CDR3 length: 16 amino acids. Trimming pared 4 bases from V and 2 bases from J, leaving 16 bases between. CDR3 amino acids: CASSPQPGAAGNTIYF. The CDR3 DNA sequence: TGCGCCAGCAGCCCACAACCGGGGGCCGCTGGAAACACCATATATTTT.

The V and J genes are TRBV6-6 and TRBJ2-5; 9 positions match TRBD1. There are 14 residues in the CDR3. J was trimmed by 5 bases and V by 0 bases; bases with no gene match: 1. Germline V CDR1 and CDR2: MNHNY, SVGAGI (reference sequence). In nucleotides, the CDR3 is TGTGCCAGCAGTTACTCGACAGGGGGGGAGACCCAGTACTTC. Residues: CASSYSTGGETQYF.

The rearrangement links TRBV12-5 to TRBJ1-2, with 7 bases aligning to TRBD1. The V segment lost 6 bases and the J segment 8 bases; nucleotides outside the gene matches: 9. Germline V gene sequence: CDR1 LGHNT, CDR2 FRNRAP. The CDR3 length is 13 residues. This chain's CDR3 is CASGPRDSQGYTF. For the CDR3, the DNA is TGTGCTAGTGGCCCACGGGACAGTCAGGGCTACACCTTC.

The table lists this clone with a count of one. The V and J genes are TRBV19 and TRBJ2-3; tentative D call: TRBD2 (6 bases). The V end was cut by 7 bases, the J end by 0 bases, with 17 bases between. The CDR3 sequence is 16 residues long. In germline, CDR1 is LNHDA, CDR2 SQIVND (reference sequence). CDR3 bases: TGTGCCAGTACCCCCCGGGGAGGATATAGCACAGATACGCAGTATTTT. Its protein is CASTPRGGYSTDTQYF.